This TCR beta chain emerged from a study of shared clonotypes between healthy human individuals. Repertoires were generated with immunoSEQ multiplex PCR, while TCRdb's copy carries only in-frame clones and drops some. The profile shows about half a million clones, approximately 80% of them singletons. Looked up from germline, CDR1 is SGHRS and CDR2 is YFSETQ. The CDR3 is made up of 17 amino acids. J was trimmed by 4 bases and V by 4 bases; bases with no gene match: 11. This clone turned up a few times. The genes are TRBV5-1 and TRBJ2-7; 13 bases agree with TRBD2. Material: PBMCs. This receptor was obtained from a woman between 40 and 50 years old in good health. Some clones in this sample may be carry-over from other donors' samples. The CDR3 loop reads CASSGTSGKKTGYEQYF. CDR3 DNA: TGCGCCAGCAGCGGGACTAGCGGGAAGAAGACGGGGTACGAGCAGTACTTC. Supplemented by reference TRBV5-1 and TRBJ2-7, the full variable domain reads KAGVTQTPRYLIKTRGQQVTLSCSPISGHRSVSWYQQTPGQGLQFLFEYFSETQRNKGNFPGRFSGRQFSNSRSEMNVSTLELGDSALYLCASSGTSGKKTGYEQYFGPGTRLTVT.